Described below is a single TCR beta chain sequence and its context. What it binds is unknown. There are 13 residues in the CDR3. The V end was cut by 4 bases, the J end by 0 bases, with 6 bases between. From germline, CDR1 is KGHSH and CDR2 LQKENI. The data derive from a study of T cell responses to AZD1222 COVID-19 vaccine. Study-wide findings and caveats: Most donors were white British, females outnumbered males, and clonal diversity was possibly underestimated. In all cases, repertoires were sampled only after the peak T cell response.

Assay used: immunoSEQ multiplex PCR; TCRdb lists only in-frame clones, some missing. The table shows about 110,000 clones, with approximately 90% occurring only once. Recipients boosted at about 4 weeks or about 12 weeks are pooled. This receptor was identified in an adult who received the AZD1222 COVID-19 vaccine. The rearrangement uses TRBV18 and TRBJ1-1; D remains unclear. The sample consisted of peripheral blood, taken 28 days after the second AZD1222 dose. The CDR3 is CASSLEMNTEAFF. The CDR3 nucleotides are TGTGCCAGCTCACTAGAGATGAACACTGAAGCTTTCTTT. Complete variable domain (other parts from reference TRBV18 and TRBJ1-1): NAGVMQNPRHLVRRRGQEARLRCSPMKGHSHVYWYRQLPEEGLKFMVYLQKENIIDESGMPKERFSAEFPKEGPSILRIQQVVRGDSAAYFCASSLEMNTEAFFGQGTRLTVV.